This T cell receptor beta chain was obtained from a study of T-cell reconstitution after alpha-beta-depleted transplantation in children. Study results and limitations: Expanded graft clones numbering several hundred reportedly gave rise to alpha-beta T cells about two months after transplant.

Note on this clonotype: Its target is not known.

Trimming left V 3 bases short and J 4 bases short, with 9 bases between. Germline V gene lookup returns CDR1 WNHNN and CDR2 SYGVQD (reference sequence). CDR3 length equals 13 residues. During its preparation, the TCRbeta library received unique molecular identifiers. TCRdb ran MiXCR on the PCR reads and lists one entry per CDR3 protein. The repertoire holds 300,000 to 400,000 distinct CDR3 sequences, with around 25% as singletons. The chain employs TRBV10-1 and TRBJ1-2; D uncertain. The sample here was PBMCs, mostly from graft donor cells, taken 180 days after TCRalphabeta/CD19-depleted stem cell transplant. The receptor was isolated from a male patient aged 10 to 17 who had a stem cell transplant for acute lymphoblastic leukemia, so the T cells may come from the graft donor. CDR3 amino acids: CASSDAPSYGYTF. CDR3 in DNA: TGCGCCAGCAGTGATGCACCTTCCTATGGCTACACCTTC.